The 23 T cell receptor beta chains given below trace back to one sample, sequenced in a study of blood T cell repertoires in COVID-19. Sequencing used immunoSEQ multiplex PCR; TCRdb keeps in-frame clones, though not all of them. This table holds around 200,000 clones, 85% to 90% found once. What was sequenced was peripheral blood. These receptors all come from a man between 18 and 35 years old with active or convalescent COVID-19.

This clone was observed a single time. This CDR3 is CASSSWGGTGGYGYTF. The DNA for the CDR3 is TGTGCCAGCAGCTCCTGGGGGGGGACAGGAGGATATGGCTACACCTTC. The chain recombines TRBV7-9 with TRBJ1-2; 8 nucleotides match TRBD1. The CDR3 has 16 amino acids. V lost 4 bases and J lost 5; bases outside the gene matches: 12. In germline, CDR1 is SEHNR, CDR2 FQNEAQ (reference sequence).

V and J are TRBV30 and TRBJ2-1, with 10 bases aligning to TRBD2. The CDR3 sequence is 16 residues long. V trimming: 4 bases; J trimming: 5 bases; junction bases outside the gene matches: 11. Germline loops: CDR1 GTSNPN, CDR2 SVGIG (reference sequence). The DNA of the CDR3 is TGTGCCTGGATGAAACGGGGCCTAGCGGGAGACAATGAGCAGTTCTTC. Encoded protein: CAWMKRGLAGDNEQFF.

The V and J genes are TRBV4-2 and TRBJ1-2; D unclear. Germline CDR1 LGHNA, CDR2 YNFKEQ. This CDR3 region has 13 residues. V dropped 0 bases and J dropped 8 bases, with 10 bases sitting between them. CDR3 sequence (DNA): TGTGCCAGCAGCCAAGACTTCGAGGAGGGCTACACCTTC. Protein sequence: CASSQDFEEGYTF.

This chain links TRBV5-1 with TRBJ1-6; 7 bases line up with TRBD1. The CDR3 has 14 residues. Germline V gene sequence: CDR1 SGHRS, CDR2 YFSETQ. After removal of 5 bases from V and 6 bases from J, the junction contained 5 bases not matched to a gene. DNA of the CDR3: TGCGCCAGCAGGGTGGGACAGAGTAATTCACCCCTCCACTTT. Its protein is CASRVGQSNSPLHF.

V usage is TRBV7-9 and J usage is TRBJ1-1; 10 bases are a match to TRBD1. Trimming removed 4 bases from V and 2 bases from J; junction bases left unmatched: 4. The CDR3 has 15 residues. The germline V gene has CDR1 SEHNR and CDR2 FQNEAQ (reference sequence). The CDR3 protein is CASSSDRGGNTEAFF. In DNA form, the CDR3 reads TGTGCCAGCAGCTCGGACAGGGGGGGAAACACTGAAGCTTTCTTT.

This clone is a singleton in its sample. The CDR3 nucleotides read TGTGCCAGCAGTTCAGATCACTCTGGGGCCAACGTCCTGACTTTC. Amino acids: CASSSDHSGANVLTF. This chain joins TRBV2 and TRBJ2-6; D is ambiguous. Germline CDR1 is SNHLY and CDR2 is FYNNEI. CDR3 length: 15 residues. V was pared by 5 bases and J by 0 bases, with 8 bases between.

V gene TRBV6-5 combines with J gene TRBJ2-7; no definite D call. V lost 0 bases and J 0 bases, leaving 9 bases between the germline ends. Germline V gives CDR1 MNHEY, CDR2 SVGAGI. There are 15 residues in the CDR3. In nucleotides, the CDR3 is TGTGCCAGCAGTTACTCTTACAGAAGCTCCTACGAGCAGTACTTC. Encoded protein: CASSYSYRSSYEQYF.

The V gene is TRBV29-1, the J gene TRBJ1-2; the match to TRBD1 covers 8 bases. V was pared by 7 bases and J by 4 bases, with 11 bases of the junction left unmatched. This CDR3 spans 14 amino acids. The germline V gene has CDR1 SQVTM and CDR2 ANQGSEA. The CDR3 coding sequence is TGCAGCGGGCTGACAGGGGATTGGGGCTATGGCTACACCTTC. Amino acids: CSGLTGDWGYGYTF.

The chain couples TRBV19 to TRBJ1-1; TRBD1 aligns across 7 bases. V gave up 1 base and J gave up 4 bases; unmatched junction bases: 3. This CDR3 is 14 amino acids long. Germline CDR1 is LNHDA and CDR2 is SQIVND (reference sequence). The CDR3 here is CASSIVGGGTEAFF. CDR3 bases: TGTGCCAGTAGTATAGTAGGGGGCGGCACTGAAGCTTTCTTT. The full variable domain, completed using reference TRBV19 and TRBJ1-1, is DGGITQSPKYLFRKEGQNVTLSCEQNLNHDAMYWYRQDPGQGLRLIYYSQIVNDFQKGDIAEGYSVSREKKESFPLTVTSAQKNPTAFYLCASSIVGGGTEAFFGQGTRLTVV.

This rearrangement joins TRBV19 to TRBJ1-6, with 10 bases matching TRBD1. V shed 4 bases, J shed 9 bases, and the junction held 3 bases outside the gene matches. The CDR3 consists of 14 residues. In germline, CDR1 is LNHDA, CDR2 SQIVND (reference sequence). This CDR3 is CASSTTGGSSPLHF. CDR3 coding DNA: TGTGCCAGTAGTACGACAGGGGGCAGTTCACCCCTCCACTTT.

V and J are TRBV30 and TRBJ1-2; TRBD1 agrees at 11 bases. Germline loops: CDR1 GTSNPN, CDR2 SVGIG (reference sequence). This CDR3 is built from 15 residues. V lost 2 bases and J lost 4; bases outside the gene matches: 6. This CDR3 reads CAWSTRDRGFYGYTF. CDR3 in DNA: TGTGCCTGGAGTACGCGGGACAGGGGGTTCTATGGCTACACCTTC.

This chain links TRBV5-4 with TRBJ2-3, with 13 bases matching TRBD2. With 3 bases clipped from V and 5 bases from J, the junction kept 6 bases outside the gene matches. The CDR3 length is 16 residues. The germline CDR1 and CDR2 sequences are SGHNT and YYREEE (reference sequence). For the CDR3, the DNA is TGTGCCAGCAGCTCGCGGACTAGCGGGAGTCTAGATACGCAGTATTTT. Its protein product is CASSSRTSGSLDTQYF.

The chain carries TRBV5-4 and TRBJ1-2; 8 nucleotides line up with TRBD1. With V trimmed by 2 bases and J by 7 bases, 10 bases remained unmatched. CDR3 size: 15 residues. CDR1 and CDR2 from the germline V gene are SGHNT and YYREEE (reference sequence). In DNA form, the CDR3 reads TGTGCCAGCAGCTTAAATCCGGGACAGGCCGGTGGCTACACCTTC. This gives the protein CASSLNPGQAGGYTF.

This chain links TRBV10-3 with TRBJ2-7, with D maybe TRBD2 (6 bases). CDR3 size: 14 residues. CDR1 is ENHRY, CDR2 SYGVKD, per germline. Trimming cost V 7 bases and J 2 bases, with 15 bases left between them. In nucleotides, the CDR3 is TGTGCCATCAAACCCGGGACTGCAACCTACGAGCAGTACTTC. As protein: CAIKPGTATYEQYF.

The sample holds one count of this clone. This chain joins TRBV5-1 and TRBJ2-7, with 10 bases matching TRBD1. V gave up 4 bases and J gave up 0 bases; unmatched junction bases: 4. Germline CDR1 reads SGHRS; CDR2 reads YFSETQ. The CDR3 length is 15 residues. This CDR3 is CASSPRQGASYEQYF. The DNA for the CDR3 is TGCGCCAGCAGCCCTCGACAGGGGGCCTCCTACGAGCAGTACTTC.

The chain carries TRBV7-2 and TRBJ2-2; 7 positions match TRBD1. Trimming took 5 bases from V and 0 from J; bases not matched to a gene: 9. CDR1 is SGHTA and CDR2 is FQGNSA in the germline V gene. CDR3 size: 17 residues. The CDR3: CASSAPRDSPNTGELFF. The DNA of the CDR3 is TGTGCCAGCAGCGCCCCCCGGGACAGCCCGAACACCGGGGAGCTGTTTTTT.

This clone occurred once. This rearrangement joins TRBV5-1 to TRBJ2-7; perhaps TRBD1 as D (6 bases). CDR1 and CDR2 from the germline V gene are SGHRS and YFSETQ. The CDR3 spans 14 residues. V was shortened by 4 bases and J by 1 base, with 12 bases between the two germline ends. The CDR3 loop reads CASSVLQGSYEQYF. In DNA form, the CDR3 reads TGCGCCAGCAGCGTCCTACAGGGATCCTACGAGCAGTACTTC. Variable domain in full (rest from reference TRBV5-1 and TRBJ2-7): KAGVTQTPRYLIKTRGQQVTLSCSPISGHRSVSWYQQTPGQGLQFLFEYFSETQRNKGNFPGRFSGRQFSNSRSEMNVSTLELGDSALYLCASSVLQGSYEQYFGPGTRLTVT.

V usage is TRBV24-1 and J usage is TRBJ1-5, with TRBD1 matching 7 bases. The V gene end was trimmed by 4 bases and the J gene end by 1 base; junction bases not matched to a gene: 6. The CDR3 runs 16 residues. The germline gives CDR1 KGHDR, CDR2 SFDVKD. The CDR3 loop is CATSDSGQDSNQPQHF. CDR3 coding DNA: TGTGCCACCAGTGACTCCGGACAGGACAGCAATCAGCCCCAGCATTTT.

This sequence joins TRBV9 and TRBJ1-1, with D maybe TRBD1 (5 bases). Trimming cost V 4 bases and J 3 bases, with 13 bases left between them. Germline V lookup: CDR1 SGDLS, CDR2 YYNGEE. The CDR3 spans 14 residues. This chain's CDR3 is CASSSRRGDTEAFF. CDR3 nucleotides: TGTGCCAGCAGCTCACGGAGGGGTGACACTGAAGCTTTCTTT.

The rearrangement joins TRBV7-3 to TRBJ2-2; 7 nucleotides line up with TRBD2. Germline V lookup: CDR1 SGHTA, CDR2 FQGTGA. This CDR3 region has 15 residues. V gave up 5 bases and J gave up 6 bases; unmatched junction bases: 9. The CDR3 here is CASSNAPSGAGELFF. Here the CDR3 DNA reads TGTGCCAGCAGCAACGCCCCCAGCGGGGCCGGGGAGCTGTTTTTT. Combining the CDR3 with reference TRBV7-3 and TRBJ2-2 gives the whole variable domain GAGVSQTPSNKVTEKGKYVELRCDPISGHTALYWYRQSLGQGPEFLIYFQGTGAADDSGLPNDRFFAVRPEGSVSTLKIQRTERGDSAVYLCASSNAPSGAGELFFGEGSRLTVL.

This clone showed up just once. The V gene is TRBV3-1 (or the pseudogene TRBV3-2), the J gene TRBJ1-3; D not resolved. V was pared by 7 bases and J by 1 base, with 14 bases between. The germline V gene encodes CDR1 LGHDT and CDR2 YNNKEL (reference sequence). The CDR3 is 15 residues long. This chain's CDR3 is CASTAGFDSGNTIYF. The DNA for the CDR3 is TGTGCCAGCACTGCAGGCTTCGATTCTGGAAACACCATATATTTT.

The gene calls are TRBV13 and TRBJ2-2; tentatively, D is TRBD1 (5 bases). Trimming cost V 0 bases and J 0 bases, with 14 bases left between them. Germline values: CDR1 PRHDT, CDR2 FYEKMQ (reference sequence). The CDR3 sequence is 18 residues long. The DNA for the CDR3 is TGTGCCAGCAGCTTAGGCCTTTATGGCAGGGCGAACACCGGGGAGCTGTTTTTT. As protein: CASSLGLYGRANTGELFF.

The chain carries TRBV27 and TRBJ1-6; 7 positions match TRBD1. The V segment lost 6 bases and the J segment 15 bases; nucleotides outside the gene matches: 8. Germline loops: CDR1 MNHEY, CDR2 SMNVEV (reference sequence). CDR3 length: 12 residues. CDR3 sequence (DNA): TGTGCCAGCAGACGACAGGGTTCGGTCCTCCACTTT. Encoded protein: CASRRQGSVLHF.